This entry features one T cell receptor (beta chain) sequence. Participant reports of clinical history set cohort assignment. Two negative PCRs, clearance, or symptom resolution had been documented for recovered Cohort 3 donors. This entry belongs to a study of blood T cell repertoires in COVID-19. The V end lost 6 bases, the J end lost 3 bases, and 3 bases lay between the germline ends. From germline, CDR1 is MNHEY and CDR2 SVGAGI. The CDR3 runs 11 residues. Under the authors' procedure: Nucleated cell counts were estimated from reference gene primer amplification. Assay: immunoSEQ multiplex PCR; the TCRdb copy retains only in-frame clones and omits some. That table supplies the V and J calls and clone size; D and trimming were determined from the DNA. The sample lists some 200,000 clones; approximately 80% were seen once.

The chain is built from TRBV6-5 and TRBJ2-1; D gene uncertain. The TCR was taken from a man in his forties who had recovered from COVID-19. Sequenced input: PBMCs or T cells enriched from blood (not recorded which). The CDR3 reads CASSVYNEQFF. The CDR3, as DNA: TGTGCCAGCAGCGTCTACAATGAGCAGTTCTTC.